Listed below are T cell receptor beta chains from one sample, sequenced in a study of blood T cell repertoires in COVID-19. The table came from immunoSEQ multiplex PCR; TCRdb's copy has only in-frame clones and leaves some out. This repertoire shows some 69,000 clones, roughly 90% found once; its top ten account for roughly 1.2%. What was sequenced was peripheral blood. All receptors come from a man aged 55-75 years with acute or convalescent COVID-19. Both conserved end residues are part of each CDR3. Each record gives: J gene, D gene, V gene, clone size, CDR3 DNA, CDR3 protein. A D gene is named only where the DNA matches it firmly. Expanded clones get a size class; other rows say once, few or many, or leave the size out.

j_gene: TRBJ2-1; d_gene: NA; v_gene: TRBV14; abundance: NA; CDR3nt: TGTGCCAGCAGCCAAGATTTACAGGGATTGGGTGAGCAGTTCTTC; CDR3aa: CASSQDLQGLGEQFF
j_gene: TRBJ1-4; d_gene: NA; v_gene: TRBV19; abundance: NA; CDR3nt: TGTGCCAGTAGCCCGACAGGAACGAATGAAAAACTGTTTTTT; CDR3aa: CASSPTGTNEKLFF
j_gene: TRBJ1-1; d_gene: NA; v_gene: TRBV30; abundance: NA; CDR3nt: TGTGCCTGGAGTACGACCAGGGCACTCATGAACACTGAAGCTTTCTTT; CDR3aa: CAWSTTRALMNTEAFF
j_gene: TRBJ1-1; d_gene: NA; v_gene: TRBV30; abundance: NA; CDR3nt: TGTGCCTGGAGCCACCCAGTTGGGGCCAACACTGAAGCTTTCTTT; CDR3aa: CAWSHPVGANTEAFF
j_gene: TRBJ2-7; d_gene: TRBD1; v_gene: TRBV5-1; abundance: NA; CDR3nt: TGCGCCAGCGGAGATAAGACAGGGGGCTTATCGGAGCAGTACTTC; CDR3aa: CASGDKTGGLSEQYF
j_gene: TRBJ1-5; d_gene: NA; v_gene: TRBV7-9; abundance: NA; CDR3nt: TGTGCCAGCTCCCCTGAAGGGACATCCAAGGCCCATCAGCCCCAGCATTTT; CDR3aa: CASSPEGTSKAHQPQHF
j_gene: TRBJ1-5; d_gene: NA; v_gene: TRBV6-2/TRBV6-3; abundance: NA; CDR3nt: TGTGCCAGCAGTGCCTCTTCAGGTCGGAGCAATCAGCCCCAGCATTTT; CDR3aa: CASSASSGRSNQPQHF
j_gene: TRBJ2-1; d_gene: TRBD1; v_gene: TRBV30; abundance: NA; CDR3nt: TGTGCCTGGAGGGCCGACAGGGGGTCCTACAATGAGCAGTTCTTC; CDR3aa: CAWRADRGSYNEQFF
j_gene: TRBJ1-2; d_gene: TRBD1; v_gene: TRBV18; abundance: NA; CDR3nt: TGTGCCAGCTCTCTCTTAGGGGACAGCCATGGCTACACCTTC; CDR3aa: CASSLLGDSHGYTF
j_gene: TRBJ2-7; d_gene: NA; v_gene: TRBV30; abundance: NA; CDR3nt: TGTGCCTGGAGAGCTAGAGGGAGAAACTACGAGCAGTACTTC; CDR3aa: CAWRARGRNYEQYF
j_gene: TRBJ2-5; d_gene: TRBD1; v_gene: TRBV7-9; abundance: NA; CDR3nt: TGTGCCAGCAGCCCCGGACAGGGTGGGGAGACCCAGTACTTC; CDR3aa: CASSPGQGGETQYF
j_gene: TRBJ2-2; d_gene: NA; v_gene: TRBV11-3; abundance: NA; CDR3nt: TGTGCCAGCAGCTTAGAGGGGGCGGAGGCCGGGGAGCTGTTTTTT; CDR3aa: CASSLEGAEAGELFF
j_gene: TRBJ1-2; d_gene: NA; v_gene: TRBV5-6; abundance: NA; CDR3nt: TGTGCCAGCCAAATAACAGGCAGACCCAACTATGGCTACACCTTC; CDR3aa: CASQITGRPNYGYTF
j_gene: TRBJ1-2; d_gene: TRBD1; v_gene: TRBV13; abundance: NA; CDR3nt: TGTGCCAGCAGCTTAAGGGGGACAGGCCAAGGCGGCTACACCTTC; CDR3aa: CASSLRGTGQGGYTF
j_gene: TRBJ2-4; d_gene: NA; v_gene: TRBV13; abundance: NA; CDR3nt: TGTGCCAGCAGCGATCGGAGGGCAGCCAAAAACATTCAGTACTTC; CDR3aa: CASSDRRAAKNIQYF
j_gene: TRBJ1-1; d_gene: NA; v_gene: TRBV12-3/TRBV12-4; abundance: NA; CDR3nt: TGTGCCAGCAGTCTACAGACGAACACTGAAGCTTTCTTT; CDR3aa: CASSLQTNTEAFF
j_gene: TRBJ1-1; d_gene: TRBD1; v_gene: TRBV2; abundance: NA; CDR3nt: TGTGCCAGCAGGTTCTCGGGACAGGGCCGCACTGAAGCTTTCTTT; CDR3aa: CASRFSGQGRTEAFF
j_gene: TRBJ2-1; d_gene: NA; v_gene: TRBV6-1; abundance: NA; CDR3nt: TGTGCCAGCAGTGAACGACAGTTGCCCCGCAATGAGCAGTTCTTC; CDR3aa: CASSERQLPRNEQFF
j_gene: TRBJ2-7; d_gene: NA; v_gene: TRBV6-5; abundance: NA; CDR3nt: TGTGCCAGCAGAACTAAACCTGGGGCGTTGGAGCAGTACTTC; CDR3aa: CASRTKPGALEQYF
j_gene: TRBJ1-2; d_gene: NA; v_gene: TRBV6-5; abundance: NA; CDR3nt: TGTGCCAGCAGTTACACCGGGTTATCCAAGTCCGCAGGCTACACCTTC; CDR3aa: CASSYTGLSKSAGYTF
j_gene: TRBJ2-7; d_gene: TRBD1; v_gene: TRBV30; abundance: NA; CDR3nt: TGTGCCTGGAGTAATGGTGGACAGGGGTTAGAGCAGTACTTC; CDR3aa: CAWSNGGQGLEQYF
j_gene: TRBJ2-7; d_gene: NA; v_gene: TRBV3-1/TRBV3-2; abundance: NA; CDR3nt: TGTGCCACCCTCTCCAGGGGCCCCTCCTACGAGCAGTACTTC; CDR3aa: CATLSRGPSYEQYF
j_gene: TRBJ2-2; d_gene: TRBD1; v_gene: TRBV4-2; abundance: few; CDR3nt: TGTGCCAGCAGGGGACAGGGGACCACCGGGGAGCTGTTTTTT; CDR3aa: CASRGQGTTGELFF
j_gene: TRBJ1-1; d_gene: NA; v_gene: TRBV2; abundance: NA; CDR3nt: TGTGCCAGCAGTGAACTGGCAGGGTTATGGGCTTTCTTT; CDR3aa: CASSELAGLWAFF
j_gene: TRBJ2-1; d_gene: TRBD2; v_gene: TRBV18; abundance: NA; CDR3nt: TGTGCCAGCTCACCGCGGGGGGGCGGATCAGGCAATGAGCAGTTCTTC; CDR3aa: CASSPRGGGSGNEQFF
j_gene: TRBJ1-5; d_gene: TRBD1; v_gene: TRBV12-5; abundance: NA; CDR3nt: TGTGCTAGTGTCCTCCCGGGGGGGGGACAGGGGGCGAGTCAGCCCCAGCATTTT; CDR3aa: CASVLPGGGQGASQPQHF
j_gene: TRBJ1-5; d_gene: NA; v_gene: TRBV5-1; abundance: NA; CDR3nt: TGCGCCAGCAGCTCGGGACAAAGCAATCAGCCCCAGCATTTT; CDR3aa: CASSSGQSNQPQHF
j_gene: TRBJ1-1; d_gene: NA; v_gene: TRBV5-1; abundance: NA; CDR3nt: TGCGCCAGCAGCTTGGCCGGACAAGCGGCTTTCTTT; CDR3aa: CASSLAGQAAFF
j_gene: TRBJ1-1; d_gene: NA; v_gene: TRBV5-6; abundance: NA; CDR3nt: TGTGCCAGCAGCTTGGGGAGGGACACTGAAGCTTTCTTT; CDR3aa: CASSLGRDTEAFF
j_gene: TRBJ1-6; d_gene: NA; v_gene: TRBV5-6; abundance: NA; CDR3nt: TGTGCCAGCAGCTTGGAAGGAGGGTCCGGGGTCTATGGTTCACCCCTCCACTTT; CDR3aa: CASSLEGGSGVYGSPLHF
j_gene: TRBJ1-4; d_gene: TRBD1; v_gene: TRBV2; abundance: NA; CDR3nt: TGTGCCAGCAGTACCGACAGGGGCGCTGAAAAACTGTTTTTT; CDR3aa: CASSTDRGAEKLFF
j_gene: TRBJ2-1; d_gene: NA; v_gene: TRBV6-5; abundance: NA; CDR3nt: TGTGCCAGCAGTTACTCGGGCGAAGTGTGGGACAATGAGCAGTTCTTC; CDR3aa: CASSYSGEVWDNEQFF
j_gene: TRBJ1-1; d_gene: NA; v_gene: TRBV3-1/TRBV3-2; abundance: once; CDR3nt: TGTGCCAGCAGCCAAGTCCGGAGCCCAATGAACACTGAAGCTTTCTTT; CDR3aa: CASSQVRSPMNTEAFF
j_gene: TRBJ1-1; d_gene: NA; v_gene: TRBV9; abundance: NA; CDR3nt: TGTGCCAGCAGCCCATCAGGTAACACTGAAGCTTTCTTT; CDR3aa: CASSPSGNTEAFF
j_gene: TRBJ2-4; d_gene: NA; v_gene: TRBV21-1; abundance: NA; CDR3nt: TGTGCCAGCAGGGATGCGGGCAGGGGCGCGTACATTCAGTACTTC; CDR3aa: CASRDAGRGAYIQYF
j_gene: TRBJ2-1; d_gene: TRBD2; v_gene: TRBV2; abundance: NA; CDR3nt: TGTGCCAGCAGTGGGACTAGCGGGGTTACAAATGAGCAGTTCTTC; CDR3aa: CASSGTSGVTNEQFF
j_gene: TRBJ1-1; d_gene: NA; v_gene: TRBV6-4; abundance: few; CDR3nt: TGTGCCAGCAGTGACTCCTTTTGGATTGGGGGGGGCACTGAAGCTTTCTTT; CDR3aa: CASSDSFWIGGGTEAFF
j_gene: TRBJ1-5; d_gene: TRBD1; v_gene: TRBV27; abundance: once; CDR3nt: TGTGCCAGCAGACCAAATACTACAGGGGGAGGCAATCAGCCCCAGCATTTT; CDR3aa: CASRPNTTGGGNQPQHF
j_gene: TRBJ1-1; d_gene: TRBD1; v_gene: TRBV2; abundance: NA; CDR3nt: TGTGCCAGCTACCCCCAGGGGGTACGTACTGAAGCTTTCTTT; CDR3aa: CASYPQGVRTEAFF
j_gene: TRBJ2-2; d_gene: NA; v_gene: TRBV5-1; abundance: NA; CDR3nt: TGCGCCAGCAGCTTGGTGCCAGGAAGCACCGGGGAGCTGTTTTTT; CDR3aa: CASSLVPGSTGELFF
j_gene: TRBJ2-2; d_gene: NA; v_gene: TRBV6-6; abundance: NA; CDR3nt: TGTGCCAGCTGGCAGGGTGAGAACACCGGGGAGCTGTTTTTT; CDR3aa: CASWQGENTGELFF
j_gene: TRBJ2-1; d_gene: NA; v_gene: TRBV18; abundance: NA; CDR3nt: TGTGCCAGCTCCTCGAGGAGGGGCTACAATGAGCAGTTCTTC; CDR3aa: CASSSRRGYNEQFF
j_gene: TRBJ1-3; d_gene: TRBD1; v_gene: TRBV19; abundance: NA; CDR3nt: TGTGCCAGTAGTACCCGGACAGGGGGCAAAGGGAACACCATATATTTT; CDR3aa: CASSTRTGGKGNTIYF
j_gene: TRBJ1-2; d_gene: NA; v_gene: TRBV11-2; abundance: NA; CDR3nt: TGTGCCAGCAGCTTATCGGGAAACCCTAACTATGGCTACACCTTC; CDR3aa: CASSLSGNPNYGYTF
j_gene: TRBJ2-2; d_gene: NA; v_gene: TRBV28; abundance: NA; CDR3nt: TGTGCCAGCAGCATTATACAGGGAACCGGGGAGCTGTTTTTT; CDR3aa: CASSIIQGTGELFF
j_gene: TRBJ2-1; d_gene: NA; v_gene: TRBV24-1; abundance: NA; CDR3nt: TGTGCCACCAGTGCCCTGGGCCCTTCCTACAATGAGCAGTTCTTC; CDR3aa: CATSALGPSYNEQFF